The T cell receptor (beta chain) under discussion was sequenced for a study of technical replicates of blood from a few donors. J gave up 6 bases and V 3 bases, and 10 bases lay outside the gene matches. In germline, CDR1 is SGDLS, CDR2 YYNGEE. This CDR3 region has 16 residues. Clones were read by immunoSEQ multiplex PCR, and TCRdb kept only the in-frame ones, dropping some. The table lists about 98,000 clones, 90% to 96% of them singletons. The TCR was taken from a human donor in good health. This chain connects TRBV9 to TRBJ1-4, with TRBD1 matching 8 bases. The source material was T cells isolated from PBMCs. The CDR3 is CASSATPGGTDEKLFF. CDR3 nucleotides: TGTGCCAGCAGCGCAACCCCAGGGGGCACAGATGAAAAACTGTTTTTT.